A single sample is the source of the 27 T cell receptor beta chains below, sequenced in a study of PD-L1 blockade in urothelial cancer (dated by TCRdb to about 2017). The time point tag for this specimen amounts to: pretreatment peripheral blood. Libraries came from the immunoSEQ multiplex PCR assay. This immuneACCESS table, as held by TCRdb, lists in-frame sequences with V and J called but not all clones. Of the missing ones, under half trace to an unresolved V gene in checked studies; the others have no known cause. Recorded for this sample are roughly 17,000 clones; about 91% of them occurred a single time. Roughly 13% of the sample goes to the ten largest clones. The sample was PBMCs, taken around atezolizumab (anti-PD-L1) treatment. Receptors were obtained from a man in his sixties or seventies with urothelial cancer.

This clone was counted between two and nine times. The chain links TRBV28 to TRBJ1-1; 8 bases agree with TRBD1. In germline, CDR1 is MDHEN, CDR2 SYDVKM. V lost 9 bases and J lost 4; bases outside the gene matches: 10. The CDR3 covers 14 residues. DNA for the CDR3: TGTGCCAGTAGACAGGGGTGGGTAAGCACTGAAGCTTTCTTT. Encoded protein: CASRQGWVSTEAFF.

V is TRBV28 and J is TRBJ2-5; D is possibly TRBD2 (5 bases). CDR1 is MDHEN, CDR2 SYDVKM, per germline. V was trimmed by 3 bases and J by 7 bases, leaving 21 bases between them. The length of the CDR3 is 16 residues. The DNA for the CDR3 is TGTGCCAGCAGTTTTGAGTTCGGACTTGGCCCCGGGACCCAGTACTTC. Encoded protein: CASSFEFGLGPGTQYF.

This clone was recorded a few times. The gene calls are TRBV6-1 and TRBJ2-7, with D tentatively TRBD2 (6 bases). Deletions cut 0 bases from V and 12 bases from J, with 12 bases between. The CDR3 has 12 residues. CDR1 MNHNS and CDR2 SASEGT come from the germline V gene. The CDR3 DNA is TGTGCCAGCAGTGAAGCGTCAAGGGGACTGTACTTC. Translated, it gives CASSEASRGLYF.

The genes are TRBV27 and TRBJ1-5; no reliable D call. Deletions cut 5 bases from V and 0 bases from J, with 8 bases between. The CDR3 is 14 residues long. CDR1 is MNHEY and CDR2 is SMNVEV in the germline V gene (reference sequence). The CDR3 spells CASSPFYSNQPQHF. CDR3 nucleotides: TGTGCCAGCAGTCCCTTTTATAGCAATCAGCCCCAGCATTTT.

The J gene is TRBJ2-5, the V gene TRBV11-2; maybe TRBD1 (6 bases). The CDR3 sequence is 15 residues long. V was shortened by 5 bases and J by 2 bases, with 15 bases between the two germline ends. The germline V gene has CDR1 SGHAT and CDR2 FQNNGV. This chain's CDR3 is CASSTRGQSQETQYF. CDR3 DNA: TGTGCCAGCAGCACCCGCGGACAGTCTCAAGAGACCCAGTACTTC.

The V and J genes are TRBV9 and TRBJ2-5; the match to TRBD2 covers 12 bases. This CDR3 region has 16 residues. Germline CDR1 SGDLS, CDR2 YYNGEE. V was clipped by 4 bases and J by 7 bases; unmatched bases: 11. CDR3 sequence reads: CASSPGGTSGSGTQYF. The CDR3 DNA reads TGTGCCAGCAGCCCCGGCGGGACTAGCGGGTCAGGGACCCAGTACTTC.

The chain recombines TRBV6-1 with TRBJ2-7, with a tentative D call TRBD1 (5 bases). V was trimmed by 6 bases and J by 2 bases, leaving 5 bases between them. Germline CDR1 reads MNHNS; CDR2 reads SASEGT. The CDR3 sequence is 11 residues long. CDR3 region: CASRDTYEQYF. The CDR3 DNA reads as TGTGCCAGCAGGGACACCTACGAGCAGTACTTC.

The chain has TRBV4-1 and TRBJ1-5, with D perhaps TRBD1 (6 bases). The germline V gene has CDR1 MGHRA and CDR2 YSYEKL. CDR3 length: 19 amino acids. Trimming cost V 0 bases and J 7 bases, with 25 bases left between them. CDR3 in amino acids: CASSQDPPGLIGGSQPQHF. CDR3 sequence (DNA): TGCGCCAGCAGCCAAGATCCCCCAGGACTCATAGGGGGTTCGCAGCCCCAGCATTTT.

The V gene is TRBV29-1, the J gene TRBJ2-7; TRBD1 might be the D (5 bases). Germline V gene lookup returns CDR1 SQVTM and CDR2 ANQGSEA. V dropped 3 bases and J dropped 3 bases, with 12 bases sitting between them. The CDR3 is 13 residues long. The CDR3 DNA reads TGCAGCGTTGAGGACACACAGAGCTACGAGCAGTACTTC. Protein sequence: CSVEDTQSYEQYF.

This clone was counted a few times. The chain combines TRBV28 with TRBJ1-2; 9 bases agree with TRBD1. The CDR3 totals 14 residues. The germline V gene has CDR1 MDHEN and CDR2 SYDVKM. Unmatched junction bases numbered 8, after V lost 7 bases and J lost 5 bases. The CDR3 DNA follows: TGTGCCAGCATCCGCCGGGACAGGGTTTATGGCTACACCTTC. As protein: CASIRRDRVYGYTF.

The V call is TRBV7-8, the J call TRBJ1-1; D is uncertain. Germline V gene lookup returns CDR1 SGHVS and CDR2 FQNEAQ. Trimming shortened V by 1 base and J by 4 bases, and 10 bases separated the two germline ends. This CDR3 is built from 14 residues. The CDR3 nucleotides read TGTGCCAGCAGCTTAGGGCGGGCGGGCACTGAAGCTTTCTTT. The encoded protein is CASSLGRAGTEAFF.

The gene calls are TRBV30 and TRBJ1-6; possible D gene TRBD1, 6 bases. CDR1 GTSNPN and CDR2 SVGIG come from the germline V gene (reference sequence). CDR3 length: 13 residues. V lost 4 bases and J lost 7, with 11 bases in between. The DNA of the CDR3 is TGTGCCTGGAAACGGGACATCAATTCACCCCTCCACTTT. The encoded protein is CAWKRDINSPLHF.

The chain carries TRBV4-1 and TRBJ1-2; TRBD1 aligns across 7 bases. With 0 bases clipped from V and 8 bases from J, the junction kept 6 bases outside the gene matches. Looked up from germline, CDR1 is MGHRA and CDR2 is YSYEKL. The CDR3 is 14 residues long. DNA for the CDR3: TGCGCCAGCAGCCAAGACGACAGGGTGTTGGGCTACACCTTC. This codes for CASSQDDRVLGYTF.

This rearrangement joins TRBV7-9 to TRBJ2-5; D might be TRBD2 (5 bases). The germline gives CDR1 SEHNR, CDR2 FQNEAQ (reference sequence). The germline V and J ends were trimmed by 2 bases and 5 bases, with 21 bases remaining between them. This CDR3 region has 17 residues. CDR3 sequence (DNA): TGTGCCAGCAGCTTAAGAGGTACAGCTCGGACGGGGGAGACCCAGTACTTC. This sequence encodes CASSLRGTARTGETQYF. The full variable domain, its missing parts supplied by reference TRBV7-9 and TRBJ2-5, is DTGVSQNPRHKITKRGQNVTFRCDPISEHNRLYWYRQTLGQGPEFLTYFQNEAQLEKSRLLSDRFSAERPKGSFSTLEIQRTEQGDSAMYLCASSLRGTARTGETQYFGPGTRLLVL.

This clone was seen a handful of times. The chain recombines TRBV2 with TRBJ1-6; no reliable D call. CDR3 length: 14 amino acids. CDR1 is SNHLY, CDR2 FYNNEI, per germline. The V and J ends lost 3 bases and 7 bases respectively, with 10 bases between them. CDR3 in amino acids: CASSDVRPNSPLHF. The CDR3 DNA reads TGTGCCAGCAGTGACGTGCGGCCGAATTCACCCCTCCACTTT.

The V and J genes are TRBV9 and TRBJ1-2; D is ambiguous. V lost 0 bases to trimming and J lost 3 bases, with 18 bases between them. Germline CDR1 and CDR2: SGDLS and YYNGEE. There are 17 residues in the CDR3. The CDR3 loop is CASSVAAPRGMDYGYTF. The CDR3 DNA sequence: TGTGCCAGCAGCGTAGCAGCCCCCCGGGGTATGGACTATGGCTACACCTTC.

The chain is built from TRBV29-1 and TRBJ1-1; D ambiguous. The germline gives CDR1 SQVTM, CDR2 ANQGSEA. The CDR3 contains 10 residues. The CDR3 nucleotides are TGCAGGGGAGTACGAACTGAAGCTTTCTTT. Translation: CRGVRTEAFF.

The chain recombines TRBV10-3 with TRBJ1-6; 7 bases fit TRBD1. This CDR3 contains 15 residues. Per the germline V gene, CDR1 is ENHRY and CDR2 is SYGVKD. V gave up 3 bases and J gave up 6 bases; unmatched junction bases: 5. The CDR3: CAISDSGQSNSPLHF. The CDR3 nucleotides are TGTGCCATCAGTGATTCGGGACAGAGTAATTCACCCCTCCACTTT.

The chain carries TRBV5-1 and TRBJ1-2; TRBD1 matches 12 bases. The germline V gene has CDR1 SGHRS and CDR2 YFSETQ. CDR3 length equals 17 residues. V shed 3 bases, J shed 6 bases, and the junction held 12 bases outside the gene matches. The CDR3 sequence is CASSSTHTGTGGDGYTF. CDR3 DNA sequence: TGCGCCAGCAGCTCCACCCATACCGGGACAGGGGGCGATGGCTACACCTTC. Full variable domain (outside the CDR3, taken from reference TRBV5-1 and TRBJ1-2): KAGVTQTPRYLIKTRGQQVTLSCSPISGHRSVSWYQQTPGQGLQFLFEYFSETQRNKGNFPGRFSGRQFSNSRSEMNVSTLELGDSALYLCASSSTHTGTGGDGYTFGSGTRLTVV.

This chain links TRBV21-1 with TRBJ1-1; the DNA was not compared with TRBD1, the D call given in the table. TRBV21-1 is labeled a pseudogene. This CDR3 spans 17 amino acids. The DNA for the CDR3 is TGTGCCAGCAGCAACCCAAGGCAGGCCTACCCGAACACTGAAGCTTTCTTT. It encodes CASSNPRQAYPNTEAFF.

The chain links TRBV6-1 to TRBJ1-3, with D possibly TRBD1 on 5 matching bases. Trimming left V 2 bases short and J 4 bases short, with 12 bases between. CDR1 is MNHNS and CDR2 is SASEGT in the germline V gene. The CDR3 extends over 15 amino acids. Written as DNA, the CDR3 is TGTGCCAGCAGTGAAAACAGGTACGCCGGAAACACCATATATTTT. Translation gives CASSENRYAGNTIYF.

The rearrangement uses TRBV5-4 and TRBJ1-4; 8 bases agree with TRBD1. Germline V gives CDR1 SGHNT, CDR2 YYREEE (reference sequence). With 2 bases clipped from V and 5 bases from J, the junction kept 5 bases outside the gene matches. The CDR3 is 15 amino acids. The CDR3 here is CASSFQGAANEKLFF. The CDR3, as DNA: TGTGCCAGCAGCTTCCAGGGGGCGGCCAATGAAAAACTGTTTTTT.

The chain employs TRBV10-1 and TRBJ2-5; D remains unclear. The V gene lost 6 bases and the J gene lost 2 bases, with 10 bases spanning the gap. This CDR3 has 13 amino acids. Germline lookup yields CDR1 WNHNN and CDR2 SYGVQD (reference sequence). The CDR3 nucleotides read TGCGCCAGCAGCTTACAAGAACAAGAGACCCAGTACTTC. This gives the protein CASSLQEQETQYF.

This chain uses TRBV4-1 with TRBJ2-3; D perhaps matches TRBD2 (6 bases). The length of the CDR3 is 18 residues. The germline gives CDR1 MGHRA, CDR2 YSYEKL. Trimming cost V 4 bases and J 5 bases, with 25 bases left between them. CDR3 protein: CASSRTGIGGPTIDTQYF. DNA for the CDR3: TGCGCCAGCAGCCGAACTGGGATCGGGGGACCCACTATAGATACGCAGTATTTT.

The V and J genes are TRBV5-1 and TRBJ2-5; 11 positions agree with TRBD2. Germline CDR1 SGHRS, CDR2 YFSETQ. The ends lost 5 bases at V and 4 bases at J; junction bases unmatched: 10. The CDR3 covers 16 residues. CDR3 DNA sequence: TGCGCCAGCAGTCGTAGCGGGGGGGCCCAGGGAGAGACCCAGTACTTC. Translated: CASSRSGGAQGETQYF.

The chain employs TRBV6-1 and TRBJ2-5; D not resolved. This CDR3 spans 12 amino acids. The germline V and J ends were trimmed by 10 bases and 5 bases, with 14 bases remaining between them. Germline loops: CDR1 MNHNS, CDR2 SASEGT. CDR3 in amino acids: CAKPCQRETQYF. In nucleotides, the CDR3 is TGTGCCAAGCCGTGCCAGAGGGAGACCCAGTACTTC.

This clone was picked up one time. The CDR3 DNA follows: TGTGCCAGCAGCTTAGTGCGGGGGCTCCAAGAGACCCAGTACTTC. Its translation is CASSLVRGLQETQYF. The rearrangement links TRBV7-2 to TRBJ2-5, with a weak D call TRBD2 (7 bases). This CDR3 region has 15 residues. Between the trimmed V and J ends, which lost 1 base and 1 base, there was a span of 10 bases. Germline-derived CDR1 and CDR2 are SGHTA and FQGNSA.